The 10 T cell receptor beta chains reported below all come from one sample, sequenced in a study of blood T cell repertoires in COVID-19. The method was immunoSEQ multiplex PCR; TCRdb's version includes in-frame clones alone and lacks a portion of them. Of about 59,000 clones in the sample, roughly 80% were seen once. Sample: peripheral blood. These TCRs come from a human donor in a cohort sampled during active COVID-19.

J is TRBJ2-7 and V is TRBV4-3, with 12 bases fitting TRBD2. The CDR3 runs to 16 residues. Germline V gene data show CDR1 as LGHNA and CDR2 as YSLEER. V lost 0 bases to trimming and J lost 3 bases; unmatched junction nucleotides: 3. CDR3 sequence reads: CASSQEETSGSYEQYF. The CDR3 coding sequence is TGCGCCAGCAGCCAAGAAGAGACTAGCGGGAGCTACGAGCAGTACTTC.

The V and J genes are TRBV5-8 and TRBJ2-6, with 9 bases matching TRBD1. Germline trimming cut 4 bases from V and 1 base from J; bases unmatched to any gene: 9. CDR1 is SGHTS and CDR2 is YDEGEE in the germline V gene. The CDR3 runs 18 residues. This CDR3 is CASSKGTGIRSGANVLTF. The CDR3 DNA reads TGTGCCAGCAGCAAAGGGACAGGGATAAGGTCTGGGGCCAACGTCCTGACTTTC.

The chain combines TRBV9 with TRBJ2-1, with D maybe TRBD1 (6 bases). With 3 bases removed from V and 5 bases from J, the gap between germline ends came to 24 bases. This CDR3 has 18 amino acids. Germline-derived CDR1 and CDR2 are SGDLS and YYNGEE. For the CDR3, the DNA is TGTGCCAGCAGCGCTGGGACACCTCACACGTATGGTCACAATGAGCAGTTCTTC. Its translation: CASSAGTPHTYGHNEQFF.

The chain recombines TRBV6-2 or TRBV6-3 with TRBJ1-5, with D tentatively TRBD1 (6 bases). Germline V CDR1 and CDR2: MNHEY, SVGEGT. The CDR3 length is 15 residues. V was clipped by 1 base and J by 1 base, with 8 bases between them. The CDR3, as DNA: TGTGCCAGCAGTTACTTGGACAGCAGCAATCAGCCCCAGCATTTT. Translating gives CASSYLDSSNQPQHF.

This clone came up many times. The chain has TRBV24-1 and TRBJ2-5, with TRBD1 matching 10 bases. The CDR3 length is 16 residues. Germline CDR1 reads KGHDR; CDR2 reads SFDVKD. After removal of 0 bases from V and 11 bases from J, the junction contained 11 bases not matched to a gene. The chain's CDR3 is CATSDLSGQGLGTQYF. The CDR3 DNA sequence: TGTGCCACCAGTGATTTGTCGGGACAGGGGCTAGGGACTCAGTACTTC.

This clone was seen more than once but under ten times. The V and J genes are TRBV30 and TRBJ1-4; D not resolved. V lost 7 bases and J 5 bases, leaving 17 bases between the germline ends. Germline assignment: CDR1 GTSNPN and CDR2 SVGIG (reference sequence). This CDR3 is 14 amino acids long. The CDR3 nucleotides read TGTGCCTCCGCGAGGTGGCCCACAAATGAAAAACTGTTTTTT. Translating gives CASARWPTNEKLFF.

This chain links TRBV2 with TRBJ2-7; 7 bases are shared with TRBD1. The junction had 5 bases not matched to a gene; V was cut back by 6 bases and J by 0 bases. CDR1 and CDR2 from the germline V gene are SNHLY and FYNNEI. CDR3 length: 14 amino acids. CDR3 in amino acids: CASRAQGSSYEQYF. CDR3 nucleotide sequence: TGTGCCAGCAGGGCACAGGGGAGCTCCTACGAGCAGTACTTC.

The rearrangement uses TRBV7-9 and TRBJ2-1; D may be TRBD2 (5 bases). V was trimmed by 5 bases and J by 3 bases, leaving 14 bases between them. CDR1 is SEHNR and CDR2 is FQNEAQ in the germline V gene (reference sequence). The CDR3 sequence is 15 residues long. CDR3 amino acids: CASSKVEVFYNEQFF. The CDR3 bases are TGTGCCAGCAGCAAAGTGGAGGTCTTCTACAATGAGCAGTTCTTC. The variable domain in full, with the rest retrieved from reference TRBV7-9 and TRBJ2-1, is DTGVSQNPRHKITKRGQNVTFRCDPISEHNRLYWYRQTLGQGPEFLTYFQNEAQLEKSRLLSDRFSAERPKGSFSTLEIQRTEQGDSAMYLCASSKVEVFYNEQFFGPGTRLTVL.

The chain has TRBV5-1 and TRBJ2-1; TRBD1 aligns across 9 bases. V lost 4 bases and J lost 9; bases outside the gene matches: 11. Germline V gene data show CDR1 as SGHRS and CDR2 as YFSETQ. The CDR3 is made up of 15 amino acids. The CDR3, as DNA: TGCGCCAGCAGCAAGGGGGACAGGGAGGGCACTGAGCAGTTCTTC. As protein: CASSKGDREGTEQFF. Based on the CDR3 plus reference TRBV5-1 and TRBJ2-1, the full variable domain is KAGVTQTPRYLIKTRGQQVTLSCSPISGHRSVSWYQQTPGQGLQFLFEYFSETQRNKGNFPGRFSGRQFSNSRSEMNVSTLELGDSALYLCASSKGDREGTEQFFGPGTRLTVL.

The V gene is TRBV9, the J gene TRBJ2-1, with D possibly being TRBD1 (6 bases). CDR1 is SGDLS, CDR2 YYNGEE, per germline. Trimming took 4 bases from V and 1 from J, leaving 15 bases between them. The CDR3 runs to 16 residues. The CDR3, as DNA: TGTGCCAGCAGCTCCGGACAGCTCCTTTCCTACAATGAGCAGTTCTTC. Translating it yields CASSSGQLLSYNEQFF. Using reference TRBV9 and TRBJ2-1 for the parts outside the CDR3, the full variable domain is DSGVTQTPKHLITATGQRVTLRCSPRSGDLSVYWYQQSLDQGLQFLIQYYNGEERAKGNILERFSAQQFPDLHSELNLSSLELGDSALYFCASSSGQLLSYNEQFFGPGTRLTVL.